Sequencing of this T cell receptor beta chain was carried out in a study of cytomegalovirus exposure and HLA in healthy donors. The sample holds a few counts of this clone. The PCR ran on 60 Vbeta and 13 Jbeta primers. Generated by immunoSEQ multiplex PCR, the TCRdb table keeps only in-frame clones and is missing some. The data hold approximately 110,000 clones, with under 85% observed a single time. Germline V lookup: CDR1 SGHRS, CDR2 YFSETQ. The V and J ends lost 2 bases and 5 bases, in that order; junction bases with no gene match: 4. The CDR3 is 15 residues long. The chain links TRBV5-1 to TRBJ2-3; TRBD2 aligns across 11 bases. Material for sequencing was PBMCs. This TCR was sampled from a human donor in good health. CDR3 sequence (DNA): TGCGCCAGCAGCTTACTAGCGGGAGTGGTAGATACGCAGTATTTT. This gives the protein CASSLLAGVVDTQYF.